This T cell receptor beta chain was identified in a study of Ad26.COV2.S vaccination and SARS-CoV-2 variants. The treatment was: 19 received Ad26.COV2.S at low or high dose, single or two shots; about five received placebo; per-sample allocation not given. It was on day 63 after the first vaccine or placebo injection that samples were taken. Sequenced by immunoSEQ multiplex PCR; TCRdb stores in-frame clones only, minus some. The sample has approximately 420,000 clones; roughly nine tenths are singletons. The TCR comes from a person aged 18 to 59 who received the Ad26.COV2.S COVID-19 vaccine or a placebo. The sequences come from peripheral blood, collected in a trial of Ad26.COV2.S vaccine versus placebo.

CDR3 protein: CASSWRQGSNQPQHF. The DNA of the CDR3 is TGTGCCAGCAGTTGGCGGCAGGGAAGCAATCAGCCCCAGCATTTT. V usage is TRBV6-5 and J usage is TRBJ1-5; possibly TRBD1 for D (5 bases). Germline CDR1 reads MNHEY; CDR2 reads SVGAGI. Trimming left V 4 bases short and J 1 base short, with 11 bases between. This CDR3 region has 15 residues.